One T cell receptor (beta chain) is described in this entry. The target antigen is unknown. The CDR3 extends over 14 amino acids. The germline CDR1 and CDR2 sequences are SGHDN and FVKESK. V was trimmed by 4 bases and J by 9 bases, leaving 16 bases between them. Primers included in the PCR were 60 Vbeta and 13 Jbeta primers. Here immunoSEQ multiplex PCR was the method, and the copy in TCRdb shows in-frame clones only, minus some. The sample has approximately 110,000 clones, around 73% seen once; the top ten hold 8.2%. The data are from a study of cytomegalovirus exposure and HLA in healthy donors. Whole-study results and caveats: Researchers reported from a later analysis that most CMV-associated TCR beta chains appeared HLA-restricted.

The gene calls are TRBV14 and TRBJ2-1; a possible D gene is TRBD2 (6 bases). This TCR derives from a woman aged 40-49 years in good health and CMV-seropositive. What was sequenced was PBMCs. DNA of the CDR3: TGTGCCAGCAGCCCCCTTGATGGCGGGGTTGAGCAGTTCTTC. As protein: CASSPLDGGVEQFF. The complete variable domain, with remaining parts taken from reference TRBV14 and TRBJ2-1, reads EAGVTQFPSHSVIEKGQTVTLRCDPISGHDNLYWYRRVMGKEIKFLLHFVKESKQDESGMPNNRFLAERTGGTYSTLKVQPAELEDSGVYFCASSPLDGGVEQFFGPGTRLTVL.